A single TCR beta chain is shown here with its context. These data originate in a study of technical replicates of blood from several donors. Sequencing used immunoSEQ multiplex PCR; TCRdb keeps in-frame clones, though not all of them. The sample shows tens of thousands of clones, more than 80% of them seen only once. The sample consisted of PBMCs. The source is a human donor in good health. Some clones in this sample may be carry-over from other donors' samples.

CDR3 coding DNA: TGTGCCAGCAGCGGGACAGGGACTGGAAACACCATATATTTT. Protein: CASSGTGTGNTIYF. The chain couples TRBV2 to TRBJ1-3; TRBD1 agrees at 9 bases. The germline V gene encodes CDR1 SNHLY and CDR2 FYNNEI. J was trimmed by 2 bases and V by 6 bases; bases with no gene match: 2. This CDR3 contains 14 residues.